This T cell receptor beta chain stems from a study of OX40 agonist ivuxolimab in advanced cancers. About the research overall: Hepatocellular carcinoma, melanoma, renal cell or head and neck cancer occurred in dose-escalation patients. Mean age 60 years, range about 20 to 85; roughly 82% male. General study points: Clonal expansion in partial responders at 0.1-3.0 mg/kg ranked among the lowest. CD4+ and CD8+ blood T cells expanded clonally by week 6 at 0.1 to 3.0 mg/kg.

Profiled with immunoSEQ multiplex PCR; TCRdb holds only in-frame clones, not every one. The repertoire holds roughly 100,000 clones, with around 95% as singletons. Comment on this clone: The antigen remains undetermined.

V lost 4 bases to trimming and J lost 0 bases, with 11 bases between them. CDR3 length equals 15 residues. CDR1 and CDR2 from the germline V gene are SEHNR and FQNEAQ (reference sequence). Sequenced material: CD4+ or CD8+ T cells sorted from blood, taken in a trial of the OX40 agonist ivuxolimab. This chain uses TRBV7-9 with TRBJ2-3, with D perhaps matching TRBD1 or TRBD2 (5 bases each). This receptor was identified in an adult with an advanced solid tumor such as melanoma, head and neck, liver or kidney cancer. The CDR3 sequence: CASSSGTGSTDTQYF. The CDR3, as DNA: TGTGCCAGCAGCTCAGGGACGGGGAGCACAGATACGCAGTATTTT.